This TCR beta chain originates from a study of CD8 T cells in Susac syndrome. RNA amounts of roughly 0.5 to 1 ug underwent reverse transcription with random hexamers. TCRdb fed the immunoSEQ multiplex PCR reads into MiXCR, producing one record per CDR3 protein. This table has about 250,000 distinct CDR3 sequences, just under 95% appearing once. The sequencing sample was made of CD4+ T cells from PBMCs. The clonotype originates from a human donor with multiple sclerosis.

CDR3 coding DNA: TGTGCCAGCAGTTACTTGGGACAGGGCTATGGCTACACCTTC. It is translated as CASSYLGQGYGYTF. This chain uses TRBV6-6 with TRBJ1-2, with 9 bases that match TRBD1. CDR1 and CDR2 (germline): MNHNY, SVGAGI (reference sequence). The V gene end was trimmed by 1 base and the J gene end by 4 bases; junction bases not matched to a gene: 1. The CDR3 covers 14 residues.